Following are 18 T cell receptor beta chains from one sample sequenced in a study of T cell clonotyping in hematopoietic cell transplantation. Here immunoSEQ multiplex PCR was the method, and the copy in TCRdb shows in-frame clones only, minus some. Of roughly 15,000 clones listed, 80% to 90% were seen once; the top ten hold 3.5% to 4.5%. Sequencing was done on a sample of peripheral blood mononuclear cells. The source of these receptors is a woman in her thirties or forties in good health. Some clones in this sample may be carry-over from other donors' samples.

The CDR3 protein is CASNGGVMTGELFF. The CDR3 DNA sequence: TGTGCCAGCAATGGGGGCGTAATGACTGGGGAGCTGTTTTTT. V usage is TRBV7-9 and J usage is TRBJ2-2; TRBD1 might be the D (6 bases). Germline V gene lookup returns CDR1 SEHNR and CDR2 FQNEAQ (reference sequence). With 7 bases removed from V and 8 bases from J, the gap between germline ends came to 17 bases. CDR3 length: 14 residues.

This rearrangement joins TRBV7-9 to TRBJ1-6; D gene unclear. The germline V gene has CDR1 SEHNR and CDR2 FQNEAQ (reference sequence). This CDR3 contains 16 residues. V lost 0 bases and J lost 4, with 10 bases in between. CDR3 in amino acids: CASSLAGGPYNSPLHF. The DNA of the CDR3 is TGTGCCAGCAGCTTAGCGGGAGGGCCGTATAATTCACCCCTCCACTTT.

The V and J genes are TRBV10-3 and TRBJ2-7; possible D gene TRBD1, 6 bases. Germline-derived CDR1 and CDR2 are ENHRY and SYGVKD. V lost 3 bases to trimming and J lost 1 base, with 13 bases between them. The CDR3 totals 15 residues. The CDR3 spells CAISDLDRRSYEQYF. The CDR3 DNA reads as TGTGCCATCAGTGATCTTGACAGGAGATCCTACGAGCAGTACTTC.

The V gene is TRBV4-1, the J gene TRBJ2-1; D perhaps matches TRBD2 (6 bases). CDR1 is MGHRA, CDR2 YSYEKL, per germline. Between the trimmed V and J ends, which lost 1 base and 5 bases, there was a span of 18 bases. This CDR3 comprises 17 residues. The CDR3 is CASSQGARGKKDNEQFF. The DNA for the CDR3 is TGCGCCAGCAGCCAAGGAGCCCGCGGGAAGAAAGACAATGAGCAGTTCTTC.

The V gene is TRBV19, the J gene TRBJ2-7; 9 bases fit TRBD2. The length of the CDR3 is 17 residues. Trimming cost V 6 bases and J 3 bases; bases outside gene matches: 15. From germline, CDR1 is LNHDA and CDR2 SQIVND (reference sequence). The CDR3 region has the DNA TGTGCCAGTAGCAGGACTAGCGCCATGCGGGGCCTCTACGAGCAGTACTTC. As protein: CASSRTSAMRGLYEQYF.

The chain employs TRBV29-1 and TRBJ2-2; D is unclear. From germline, CDR1 is SQVTM and CDR2 ANQGSEA. Between the trimmed V and J ends, which lost 6 bases and 0 bases, there was a span of 8 bases. The CDR3 loop spans 13 amino acids. The CDR3 reads CSVSLTNTGELFF. In nucleotides, the CDR3 is TGCAGCGTATCACTGACGAACACCGGGGAGCTGTTTTTT.

This clone occurred a few times. The chain couples TRBV7-8 to TRBJ1-2, with D possibly being TRBD1 (5 bases). Germline V gene sequence: CDR1 SGHVS, CDR2 FQNEAQ. With 4 bases removed from V and 8 bases from J, the gap between germline ends came to 11 bases. The CDR3 has 12 residues. CDR3 sequence (DNA): TGTGCCAGCAGCTACGGGACTCACGGCTACACCTTC. This gives the protein CASSYGTHGYTF.

The V call is TRBV30, the J call TRBJ1-2; 8 bases map to TRBD1. The ends lost 5 bases at V and 2 bases at J; junction bases unmatched: 4. The CDR3 runs to 13 residues. Germline lookup yields CDR1 GTSNPN and CDR2 SVGIG (reference sequence). CDR3 sequence: CAWGQGQNYGYTF. CDR3 nucleotide sequence: TGTGCCTGGGGACAGGGACAGAACTATGGCTACACCTTC.

V and J are TRBV4-3 and TRBJ1-2; weak D call: TRBD1 (5 bases). CDR1 is LGHNA and CDR2 is YSLEER in the germline V gene. The CDR3 runs 15 residues. V was clipped by 2 bases and J by 4 bases, with 14 bases between them. The chain's CDR3 is CASSQSRVSSYGYTF. The CDR3 region has the DNA TGCGCCAGCAGCCAAAGCAGGGTATCTAGCTATGGCTACACCTTC.

V is TRBV25-1 and J is TRBJ2-2; the D is unclear. Per germline, CDR1 MGHDK and CDR2 SYGVNS. The CDR3 consists of 12 residues. V was shortened by 10 bases and J by 4 bases, with 10 bases between the two germline ends. The CDR3 region has the DNA TGTGCCACCCACCGTCCCACCGGGGAGCTGTTTTTT. This sequence encodes CATHRPTGELFF.

The chain is built from TRBV28 and TRBJ2-7, with 7 bases aligning to TRBD2. The CDR3 is 14 residues long. Germline V gene data show CDR1 as MDHEN and CDR2 as SYDVKM. V lost 8 bases and J lost 5; bases outside the gene matches: 12. This CDR3 is CASALAGDLNEQYF. Written as DNA, the CDR3 is TGTGCCAGCGCCCTCGCGGGAGATTTAAACGAGCAGTACTTC.

The chain uses TRBV6-6 and TRBJ1-1, with TRBD1 as a possible D gene (5 bases). This CDR3 region has 11 residues. The germline gives CDR1 MNHNY, CDR2 SVGAGI (reference sequence). Trimming left V 6 bases short and J 8 bases short, with 10 bases between. The CDR3, as DNA: TGTGCCAGCAGCGAGGGGATGGAAGCTTTCTTT. Translating it yields CASSEGMEAFF.

This rearrangement joins TRBV2 to TRBJ2-3, with TRBD2 matching 8 bases. The V gene's germline CDR1 is SNHLY and CDR2 FYNNEI. V gave up 4 bases and J gave up 5 bases; unmatched junction bases: 5. This CDR3 is built from 14 residues. This chain's CDR3 is CASSAGGPVDTQYF. As DNA, the CDR3 is TGTGCCAGCAGTGCGGGAGGGCCGGTAGATACGCAGTATTTT.

This rearrangement joins TRBV11-1 to TRBJ1-1; TRBD1 is a possible D gene (5 bases). Per germline, CDR1 SGHAT and CDR2 FQDESV (reference sequence). Between the trimmed V and J ends, which lost 2 bases and 1 base, there was a span of 11 bases. The CDR3 is 15 residues long. CDR3 nucleotide sequence: TGTGCCAGCAGCTTAAGGGCAGGGAGGAACACTGAAGCTTTCTTT. Protein: CASSLRAGRNTEAFF.

This chain links TRBV6-5 with TRBJ2-2; 15 bases match TRBD2. CDR3 length: 15 amino acids. Germline CDR1 reads MNHEY; CDR2 reads SVGAGI. V was clipped by 5 bases and J by 6 bases; unmatched bases: 1. The DNA of the CDR3 is TGTGCCAGCAGTCGGACTAGCGGGAGGGCCGGGGAGCTGTTTTTT. Encoded protein: CASSRTSGRAGELFF.

V gene TRBV14 combines with J gene TRBJ1-6; TRBD1 matches 9 bases. From germline, CDR1 is SGHDN and CDR2 FVKESK. The V and J ends lost 4 bases and 9 bases, in that order; junction bases with no gene match: 7. CDR3 length: 15 amino acids. The CDR3 region has the DNA TGTGCCAGCAGCCCACTAGACAGGGGGACTTCACCCCTCCACTTT. This codes for CASSPLDRGTSPLHF.

The DNA of the CDR3 is TGTGCCAGTAGTCCCGGGACAGGGGGTTTCATAGCTAACTATGGCTACACCTTC. Its protein product is CASSPGTGGFIANYGYTF. The gene calls are TRBV19 and TRBJ1-2, with 11 positions matching TRBD1. The CDR3 spans 18 residues. V dropped 5 bases and J dropped 0; count of bases not matched to a gene: 11. CDR1 and CDR2 from the germline V gene are LNHDA and SQIVND (reference sequence). The full variable domain, completed using reference TRBV19 and TRBJ1-2, is DGGITQSPKYLFRKEGQNVTLSCEQNLNHDAMYWYRQDPGQGLRLIYYSQIVNDFQKGDIAEGYSVSREKKESFPLTVTSAQKNPTAFYLCASSPGTGGFIANYGYTFGSGTRLTVV.

The chain links TRBV6-5 to TRBJ1-2; unclear D gene. Per germline, CDR1 MNHEY and CDR2 SVGAGI. V lost 8 bases, J lost 4 bases, and 14 bases lay in between. The CDR3 extends over 13 amino acids. This chain's CDR3 is CASGSQQIYGYTF. CDR3 DNA sequence: TGTGCCAGCGGATCACAGCAAATCTATGGCTACACCTTC.